This TCR beta chain was documented in a study of blood T cell repertoires in COVID-19. Only in-frame clones appear in the TCRdb table, and some are missing; sequencing was by immunoSEQ multiplex PCR. The data hold some 490,000 clones, with 70% to 90% observed a single time. V gave up 3 bases and J gave up 2 bases, with 10 bases separating them. CDR1 and CDR2 (germline): GTSNPN, SVGIG (reference sequence). This CDR3 is 13 amino acids long. The source is a human donor in a cohort sampled during active COVID-19. The sequenced material came from peripheral blood. The chain joins TRBV30 to TRBJ1-2; perhaps TRBD1 as D (6 bases). The CDR3 is CAWRQGLNYGYTF. The CDR3 region has the DNA TGTGCCTGGAGACAGGGCCTGAACTATGGCTACACCTTC.